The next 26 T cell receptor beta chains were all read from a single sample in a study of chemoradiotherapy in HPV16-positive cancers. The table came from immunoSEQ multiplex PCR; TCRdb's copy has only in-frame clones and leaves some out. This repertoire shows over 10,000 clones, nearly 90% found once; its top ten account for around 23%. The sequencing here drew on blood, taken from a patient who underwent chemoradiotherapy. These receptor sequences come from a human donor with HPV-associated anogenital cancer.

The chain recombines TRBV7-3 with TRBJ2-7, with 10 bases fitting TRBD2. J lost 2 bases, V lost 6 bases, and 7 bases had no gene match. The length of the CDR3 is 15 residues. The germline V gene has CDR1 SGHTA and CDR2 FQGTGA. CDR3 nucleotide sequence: TGTGCCAGCAGGATTCATAGCGGGGGGCCCTACGAGCAGTACTTC. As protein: CASRIHSGGPYEQYF.

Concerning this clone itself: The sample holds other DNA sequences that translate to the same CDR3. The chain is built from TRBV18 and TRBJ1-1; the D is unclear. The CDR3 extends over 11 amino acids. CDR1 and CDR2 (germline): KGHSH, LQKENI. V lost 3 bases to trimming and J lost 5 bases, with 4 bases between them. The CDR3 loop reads CASSPGTEAFF. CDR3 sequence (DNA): TGTGCCAGCTCACCGGGGACTGAAGCTTTCTTT.

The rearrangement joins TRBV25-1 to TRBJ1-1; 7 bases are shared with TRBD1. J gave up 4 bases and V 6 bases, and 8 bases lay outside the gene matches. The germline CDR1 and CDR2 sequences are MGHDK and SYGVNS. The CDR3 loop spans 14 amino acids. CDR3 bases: TGTGCCAGCAGGGGACAGCCTGGGGGCACTGAAGCTTTCTTT. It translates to CASRGQPGGTEAFF.

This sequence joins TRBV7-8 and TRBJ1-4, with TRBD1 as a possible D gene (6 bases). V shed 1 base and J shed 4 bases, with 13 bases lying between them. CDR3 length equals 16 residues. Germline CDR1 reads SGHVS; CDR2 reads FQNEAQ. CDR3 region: CASSLVGAGVNEKLFF. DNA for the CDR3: TGTGCCAGCAGCTTAGTGGGGGCAGGGGTTAATGAAAAACTGTTTTTT.

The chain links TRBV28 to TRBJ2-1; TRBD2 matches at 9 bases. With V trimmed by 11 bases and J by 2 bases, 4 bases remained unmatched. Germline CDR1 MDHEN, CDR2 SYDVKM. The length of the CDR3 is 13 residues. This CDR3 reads CAVREGPYNEQFF. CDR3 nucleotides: TGTGCCGTGCGGGAGGGCCCCTACAATGAGCAGTTCTTC.

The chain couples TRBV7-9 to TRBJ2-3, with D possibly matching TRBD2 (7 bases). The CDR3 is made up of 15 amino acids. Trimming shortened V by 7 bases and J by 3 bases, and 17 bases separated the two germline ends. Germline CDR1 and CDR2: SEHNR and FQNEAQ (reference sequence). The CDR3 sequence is CASKRGAERTDTQYF. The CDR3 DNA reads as TGTGCCAGCAAACGGGGGGCGGAGAGGACAGATACGCAGTATTTT.

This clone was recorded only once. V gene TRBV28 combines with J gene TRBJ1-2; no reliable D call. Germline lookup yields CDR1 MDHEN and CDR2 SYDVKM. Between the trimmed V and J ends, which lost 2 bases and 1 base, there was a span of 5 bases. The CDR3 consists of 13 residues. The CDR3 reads CASSLPNNYGYTF. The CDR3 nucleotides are TGTGCCAGCAGTTTACCCAATAACTATGGCTACACCTTC.

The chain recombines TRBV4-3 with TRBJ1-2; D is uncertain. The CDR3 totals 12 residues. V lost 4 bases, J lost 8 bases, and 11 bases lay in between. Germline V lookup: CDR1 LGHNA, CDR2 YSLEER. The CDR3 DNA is TGCGCCAGCAGCCCCACCGTAGGGGGCTACACCTTC. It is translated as CASSPTVGGYTF.

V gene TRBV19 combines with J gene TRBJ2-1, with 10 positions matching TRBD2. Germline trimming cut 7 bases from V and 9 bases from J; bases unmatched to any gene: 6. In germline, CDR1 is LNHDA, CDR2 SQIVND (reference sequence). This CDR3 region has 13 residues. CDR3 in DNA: TGTGCCAGTAAGCGGGAGGGTATGGGTGAGCAGTTCTTC. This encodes CASKREGMGEQFF.

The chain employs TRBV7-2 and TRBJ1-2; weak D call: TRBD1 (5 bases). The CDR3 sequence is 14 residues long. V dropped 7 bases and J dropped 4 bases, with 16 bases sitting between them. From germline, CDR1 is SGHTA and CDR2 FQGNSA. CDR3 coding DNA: TGTGCCAGCACCAAGGGGCTATTCCTCTATGGCTACACCTTC. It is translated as CASTKGLFLYGYTF.

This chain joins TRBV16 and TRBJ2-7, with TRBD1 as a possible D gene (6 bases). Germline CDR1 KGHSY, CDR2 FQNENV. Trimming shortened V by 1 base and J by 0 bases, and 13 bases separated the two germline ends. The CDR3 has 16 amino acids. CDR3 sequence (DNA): TGTGCCAGCAGCCAATTAGGTGGCAGGGGCTCCTACGAGCAGTACTTC. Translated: CASSQLGGRGSYEQYF.

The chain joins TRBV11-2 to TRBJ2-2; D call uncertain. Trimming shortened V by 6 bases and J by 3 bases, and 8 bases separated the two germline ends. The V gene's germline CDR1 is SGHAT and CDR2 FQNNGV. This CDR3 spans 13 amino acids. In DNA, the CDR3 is TGTGCCAGCAGTCGAGAGTACACCGGGGAGCTGTTTTTT. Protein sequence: CASSREYTGELFF.

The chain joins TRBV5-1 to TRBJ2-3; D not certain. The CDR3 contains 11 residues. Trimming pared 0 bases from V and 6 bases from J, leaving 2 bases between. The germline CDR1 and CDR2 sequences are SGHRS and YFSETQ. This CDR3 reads CASSLGDTQYF. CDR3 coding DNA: TGCGCCAGCAGCTTGGGGGATACGCAGTATTTT.

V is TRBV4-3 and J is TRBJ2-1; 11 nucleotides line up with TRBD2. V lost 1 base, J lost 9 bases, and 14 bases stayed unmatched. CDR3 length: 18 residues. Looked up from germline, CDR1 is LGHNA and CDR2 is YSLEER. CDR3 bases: TGCGCCAGCAGCCAAGTTAAATCGGGACTAGCGGCCGGGGGTGAGCAGTTCTTC. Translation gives CASSQVKSGLAAGGEQFF.

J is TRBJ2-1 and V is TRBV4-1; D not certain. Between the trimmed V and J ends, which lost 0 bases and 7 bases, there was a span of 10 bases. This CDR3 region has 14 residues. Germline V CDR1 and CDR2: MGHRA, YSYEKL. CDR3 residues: CASSQDPHSNEQFF. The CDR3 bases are TGCGCCAGCAGCCAAGATCCCCACTCAAATGAGCAGTTCTTC.

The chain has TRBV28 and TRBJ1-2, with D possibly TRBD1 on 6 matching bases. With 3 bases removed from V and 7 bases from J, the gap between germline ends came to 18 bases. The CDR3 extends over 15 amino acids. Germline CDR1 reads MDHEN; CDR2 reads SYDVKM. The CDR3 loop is CASSFSGAGVSGYTF. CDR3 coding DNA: TGTGCCAGCAGTTTCTCTGGGGCAGGGGTTAGTGGCTACACCTTC.

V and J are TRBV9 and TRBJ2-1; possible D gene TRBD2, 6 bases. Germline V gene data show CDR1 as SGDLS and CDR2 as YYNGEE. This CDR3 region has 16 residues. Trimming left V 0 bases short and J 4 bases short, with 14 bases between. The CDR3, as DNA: TGTGCCAGCAGCGTAGTCGGGGGAGGTATGTACAATGAGCAGTTCTTC. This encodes CASSVVGGGMYNEQFF.

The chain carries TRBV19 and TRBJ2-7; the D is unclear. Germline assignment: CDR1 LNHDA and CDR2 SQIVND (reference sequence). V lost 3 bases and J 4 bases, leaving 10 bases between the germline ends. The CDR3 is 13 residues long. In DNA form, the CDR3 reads TGTGCCAGTAGTATCCGGGCGCGATACGAGCAGTACTTC. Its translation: CASSIRARYEQYF.

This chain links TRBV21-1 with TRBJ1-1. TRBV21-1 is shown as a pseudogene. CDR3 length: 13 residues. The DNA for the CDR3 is TGTGCCAGCAGCCCCCGGATGAACACTGAAGCTTTCTTT. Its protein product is CASSPRMNTEAFF.

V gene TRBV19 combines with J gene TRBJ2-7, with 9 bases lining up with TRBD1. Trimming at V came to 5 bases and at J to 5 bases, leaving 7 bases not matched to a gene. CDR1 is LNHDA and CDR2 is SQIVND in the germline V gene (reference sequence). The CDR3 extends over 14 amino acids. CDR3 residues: CASSWGTGKNEQYF. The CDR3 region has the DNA TGTGCCAGTAGTTGGGGGACAGGGAAAAACGAGCAGTACTTC. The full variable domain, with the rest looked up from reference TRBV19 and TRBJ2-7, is DGGITQSPKYLFRKEGQNVTLSCEQNLNHDAMYWYRQDPGQGLRLIYYSQIVNDFQKGDIAEGYSVSREKKESFPLTVTSAQKNPTAFYLCASSWGTGKNEQYFGPGTRLTVT.

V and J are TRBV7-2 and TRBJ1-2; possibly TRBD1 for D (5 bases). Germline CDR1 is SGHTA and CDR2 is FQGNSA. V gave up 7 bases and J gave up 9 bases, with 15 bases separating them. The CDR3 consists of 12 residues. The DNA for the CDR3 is TGTGCCAGCACCAGTAATTCGGACAGCTACACCTTC. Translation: CASTSNSDSYTF.

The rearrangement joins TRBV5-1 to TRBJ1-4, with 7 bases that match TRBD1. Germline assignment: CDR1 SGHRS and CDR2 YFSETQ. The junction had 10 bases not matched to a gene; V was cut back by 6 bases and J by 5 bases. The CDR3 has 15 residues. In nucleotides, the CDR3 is TGCGCCAGCACCCCAGGAGGGGGCGGAAATGAAAAACTGTTTTTT. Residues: CASTPGGGGNEKLFF.

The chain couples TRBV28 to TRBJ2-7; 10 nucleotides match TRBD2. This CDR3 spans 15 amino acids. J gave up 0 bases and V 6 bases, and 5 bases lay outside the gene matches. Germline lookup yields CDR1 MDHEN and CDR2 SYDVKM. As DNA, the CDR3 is TGTGCCAGCAGGGGAGCTAGCGGGGGCTCCTACGAGCAGTACTTC. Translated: CASRGASGGSYEQYF.

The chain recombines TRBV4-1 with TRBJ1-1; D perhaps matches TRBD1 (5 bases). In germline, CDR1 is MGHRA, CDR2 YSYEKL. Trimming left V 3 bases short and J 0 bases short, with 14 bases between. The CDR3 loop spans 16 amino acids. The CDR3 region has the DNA TGCGCCAGCAGCCAGGGACGAGCGGGGATGAACACTGAAGCTTTCTTT. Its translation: CASSQGRAGMNTEAFF.

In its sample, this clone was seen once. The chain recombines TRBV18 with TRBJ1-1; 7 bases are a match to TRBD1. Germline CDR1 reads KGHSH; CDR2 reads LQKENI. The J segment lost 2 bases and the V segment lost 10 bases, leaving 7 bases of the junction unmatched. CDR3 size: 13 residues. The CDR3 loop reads CATQTGINTEAFF. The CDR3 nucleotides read TGTGCCACCCAGACAGGGATAAACACTGAAGCTTTCTTT.

CDR3 sequence reads: CASSLLAGDSYEQYF. The CDR3 coding sequence is TGTGCCAGCAGCTTACTAGCGGGGGACTCCTACGAGCAGTACTTC. This rearrangement joins TRBV7-3 to TRBJ2-7; 10 nucleotides line up with TRBD2. The CDR3 loop spans 15 amino acids. After removal of 2 bases from V and 0 bases from J, the junction contained 1 base not matched to a gene. CDR1 and CDR2 from the germline V gene are SGHTA and FQGTGA.